This T cell receptor beta chain was identified during a study of CD8 T cells in Susac syndrome. In germline, CDR1 is MGHRA, CDR2 YSYEKL. The CDR3 length is 15 residues. Trimming left V 1 base short and J 1 base short, with 10 bases between. TCR beta sequencing was performed on blood CD8+ and CD4+ T cells. FACS enriched CD8+ TEMRA cells, while bulk CD8+ and CD4+ were negatively isolated. Random hexamers primed reverse transcription of about 0.45 to 1 ug RNA. Across 54 Vbeta and 13 Jbeta, immunoSEQ multiplex PCR amplified TCR beta CDR3. TCRdb reanalysed the immunoSEQ multiplex PCR reads using MiXCR and keeps one entry per CDR3 protein. The sample contains roughly 120,000 distinct CDR3 sequences, around 92% of which appear only once.

The chain links TRBV4-1 to TRBJ1-1, with unresolved D. The sequenced material came from CD4+ T cells from PBMCs. The clonotype was recovered from a human donor with multiple sclerosis. The CDR3 DNA reads as TGCGCCAGCAGCCAAGTTTTTCCCCGGAACACTGAAGCTTTCTTT. It is translated as CASSQVFPRNTEAFF.